Reported below is one TCR beta chain. These data belong to a study of T-cell memory formation after mild COVID-19. Germline values: CDR1 DFQATT, CDR2 SNEGSKA (reference sequence). CDR3 length: 18 residues. The V end lost 6 bases, the J end lost 5 bases, and 31 bases lay between the germline ends. A single record per CDR3 protein comes from TCRdb applying MiXCR to the 5' RACE reads. Of around 300,000 distinct CDR3 sequences detected, approximately 15% appear once; the ten largest clones hold 20% to 25%. V and J are TRBV20-1 and TRBJ1-1; D ambiguous. The source material was PBMCs or a T cell subset sorted from them (not recorded which). The clonotype originates from a man between 18 and 29 years old who had mild COVID-19 (a few samples of this study predate the infection). Cell type and time point are not known. The CDR3 sequence: CSAAAEYRILRGGTEAFF. In nucleotides, the CDR3 is TGCAGTGCCGCCGCCGAGTACAGAATCTTGCGGGGAGGGACTGAAGCTTTCTTT.